This T cell receptor (beta chain) comes out of a study of PD-L1 blockade in urothelial cancer. The CDR3 totals 15 residues. CDR1 and CDR2 (germline): SGHTA, FQGNSA. V lost 6 bases and J lost 3; bases outside the gene matches: 7. This table comes from immunoSEQ multiplex PCR, and its TCRdb copy is limited to in-frame clones, with some not included. The sample lists roughly 32,000 clones, approximately 80% occurring once. V is TRBV7-2 and J is TRBJ2-1; TRBD2 matches 8 bases. The sequence came from a man aged 55 to 70 with urothelial cancer. Sequenced material: PBMCs, taken around atezolizumab (anti-PD-L1) treatment. CDR3 nucleotides: TGTGCCAGCAGACGTGTAGCGGGATTCTACAATGAGCAGTTCTTC. Protein product: CASRRVAGFYNEQFF.